One sample yielded the 28 T cell receptor beta chains listed below, sequenced in a study of blood T cells in healthy people across ages. For the second PCR, which ran for 7 to 11 cycles, a sample-barcoded 5' primer and a J-beta primer mix were used. In TCRdb, the 5' RACE reads were re-called with MiXCR into one record per CDR3 protein. This repertoire shows about 720,000 distinct CDR3 sequences, 22% found once; its top ten account for under 25%. Sequenced sample: blood. The origin of the receptors is a man between 70 and 80 years old in good health.

The chain recombines TRBV12-3 or TRBV12-4 with TRBJ2-1; 7 nucleotides line up with TRBD2. There are 15 residues in the CDR3. After removal of 7 bases from V and 1 base from J, the junction contained 7 bases not matched to a gene. This CDR3 reads CASTSGVVSYNEQFF. CDR3 sequence (DNA): TGTGCCAGCACCAGCGGGGTTGTATCCTACAATGAGCAGTTCTTC.

In its sample, this clonotype was seen a few times. The gene calls are TRBV5-1 and TRBJ2-5, with 8 nucleotides matching TRBD1. The J segment lost 11 bases and the V segment lost 3 bases, leaving 15 bases of the junction unmatched. This CDR3 is 15 amino acids long. Per germline, CDR1 SGHRS and CDR2 YFSETQ. Written as DNA, the CDR3 is TGCGCCAGCAGCTCCGGACAGGGCTCCATAGGGGAGCAGTACTTC. This sequence encodes CASSSGQGSIGEQYF.

This clonotype has only a few counts. Because it lacks the conserved phenylalanine or tryptophan at the end, this CDR3 is likely a read error. The CDR3 is CSSSGFPQYV. The CDR3 DNA sequence: TGCAGTTCCTCTGGGTTTCCGCAGTACGTC. The V call is TRBV20-1, the J call TRBJ2-5; no reliable D call. V was clipped by 8 bases and J by 11 bases, with 15 bases between them. This CDR3 region has 10 residues. From germline, CDR1 is DFQATT and CDR2 SNEGSKA (reference sequence).

A few counts support this clonotype. The junction does not match germline at one end; this may be a read error. This sequence joins TRBV5-6 and TRBJ2-6, with a weak D call TRBD2 (6 bases). CDR3 length: 11 residues. CDR1 and CDR2 from the germline V gene are SGHDT and YYEEEE. In DNA form, the CDR3 reads TGTGCCAGCAGCTCGAAATGGGACTTGGCTTTC. This translates into CASSSKWDLAF.

The genes are TRBV14 and TRBJ1-1; D ambiguous. Trimming shortened V by 5 bases and J by 1 base, and 8 bases separated the two germline ends. There are 13 residues in the CDR3. Germline lookup yields CDR1 SGHDN and CDR2 FVKESK. The CDR3, as DNA: TGTGCCAGCAGCGCGCCACCGAACACTGAAGCTTTCTTT. Its translation is CASSAPPNTEAFF.

V gene TRBV5-1 combines with J gene TRBJ2-2; TRBD1 might be the D (6 bases). Germline CDR1 is SGHRS and CDR2 is YFSETQ. Trimming pared 4 bases from V and 5 bases from J, leaving 15 bases between. The CDR3 covers 15 residues. The CDR3 nucleotides read TGCGCCAGCAGCACCGGGACAAGGGGGACCGGGGAGCTGTTTTTT. Translation gives CASSTGTRGTGELFF.

This chain joins TRBV27 and TRBJ2-1; the D is unclear. The J call may be in error: the DNA end matches TRBJ2-5 better. CDR1 and CDR2 (germline): MNHEY, SMNVEV (reference sequence). The CDR3 is 14 amino acids. Here the CDR3 DNA reads TGTGCCAGCAGTTCAGGAGACCAGCTGGGAACCCAGTACTTC. This encodes CASSSGDQLGTQYF.

The CDR3: CASSLEVYQTGELFF. Here the CDR3 DNA reads TGTGCCAGCAGCTTAGAAGTCTACCAAACCGGGGAGCTGTTTTTT. V and J are TRBV7-2 and TRBJ2-2; no clear D. CDR1 SGHTA and CDR2 FQGNSA come from the germline V gene. This CDR3 has 15 residues. The ends were cut back, 1 base at V and 5 bases at J, with 11 bases in the middle.

The chain recombines TRBV14 with TRBJ2-2; no clear D gene. The CDR3 has 13 amino acids. From germline, CDR1 is SGHDN and CDR2 FVKESK. V lost 0 bases and J 6 bases, leaving 5 bases between the germline ends. CDR3 sequence reads: CASSQDSPGELFF. DNA for the CDR3: TGTGCCAGCAGCCAAGATAGTCCCGGGGAGCTGTTTTTT.

The V and J genes are TRBV2 and TRBJ2-7; D is possibly TRBD1 (5 bases). CDR3 size: 14 residues. Trimming took off 0 bases at V and 5 bases at J, with 11 bases between the two ends. The germline gives CDR1 SNHLY, CDR2 FYNNEI. The CDR3 coding sequence is TGTGCCAGCAGTGAAGCTACAGGAATCCACGAGCAGTACTTC. As protein: CASSEATGIHEQYF.

This clonotype was seen only a few times. The chain has TRBV6-5 and TRBJ1-5, with TRBD1 identical over 9 bases. The CDR3 contains 14 residues. V lost 5 bases and J lost 6; bases outside the gene matches: 5. The germline V gene encodes CDR1 MNHEY and CDR2 SVGAGI. The CDR3 DNA reads TGTGCCAGCAGTAACGGACAGGGGTTTCAGCCCCAGCATTTT. Amino acids: CASSNGQGFQPQHF.

This chain links TRBV20-1 with TRBJ1-5; maybe TRBD1 (5 bases). Germline-derived CDR1 and CDR2 are DFQATT and SNEGSKA (reference sequence). CDR3 size: 16 residues. V lost 3 bases and J 4 bases, leaving 19 bases between the germline ends. CDR3 region: CSASPVFSSGNQPQHF. CDR3 DNA: TGCAGTGCTAGCCCCGTGTTTTCCTCAGGGAATCAGCCCCAGCATTTT.

This chain connects TRBV20-1 to TRBJ2-7; D unclear. Germline V gene lookup returns CDR1 DFQATT and CDR2 SNEGSKA (reference sequence). CDR3 length: 13 residues. Trimming pared 1 base from V and 5 bases from J, leaving 12 bases between. The CDR3 DNA is TGCAGTGCTAGAGGTCCCGACCCTAACGAGCAGTACGTC. Translated, it gives CSARGPDPNEQYV.

This clonotype appeared a few times. The CDR3 region is CASGGIAKNIQYF. CDR3 sequence (DNA): TGTGCCAGCGGTGGGATAGCCAAAAACATTCAGTACTTC. The V call is TRBV27, the J call TRBJ2-4; no definite D call. This CDR3 is 13 amino acids long. Germline CDR1 MNHEY, CDR2 SMNVEV (reference sequence). V gave up 8 bases and J gave up 0 bases, with 8 bases separating them.

Only a few counts were recorded for this clonotype. The chain joins TRBV20-1 to TRBJ1-1; 11 nucleotides align to TRBD1. Germline assignment: CDR1 DFQATT and CDR2 SNEGSKA (reference sequence). This CDR3 is 15 amino acids long. V lost 1 base to trimming and J lost 5 bases; unmatched junction nucleotides: 6. DNA for the CDR3: TGCAGTGCTAGAGGGGGGACAGGGGGTAGGACTGAAGCTTTCTTT. Translating it yields CSARGGTGGRTEAFF.

This clonotype was detected ten times or more. The V call is TRBV12-3 or TRBV12-4, the J call TRBJ2-7; D call uncertain. CDR3 length: 12 amino acids. V lost 9 bases, J lost 0 bases, and 9 bases lay in between. The CDR3 region has the DNA TGTGCCAGGATCGAAAGCTCCTACGAGCAGTACGTC. Translation: CARIESSYEQYV.

This clonotype has just a few counts. The chain carries TRBV7-9 and TRBJ2-1, with D possibly called TRBD1 or TRBD2 (5 bases each). V was shortened by 1 base and J by 1 base, with 11 bases between the two germline ends. The CDR3 contains 16 residues. The V gene's germline CDR1 is SEHNR and CDR2 FQNEAQ (reference sequence). This CDR3 reads CASSLGGRGSYNEQFF. The CDR3 DNA is TGTGCCAGCAGCTTAGGGGGACGGGGATCCTACAATGAGCAGTTCTTC.

This chain links TRBV6-4 with TRBJ2-1; TRBD2 is a possible D gene (6 bases). CDR3 length equals 15 residues. Looked up from germline, CDR1 is MRHNA and CDR2 is SNTAGT. Deletions cut 2 bases from V and 0 bases from J, with 8 bases between. CDR3 DNA: TGTGCCAGCAGTGACCGGGGGAGCTCCTACAATGAGCAGTTCTTC. As protein: CASSDRGSSYNEQFF.

This clonotype was seen a few times. The genes are TRBV6-6 and TRBJ2-1, with D maybe TRBD1 (6 bases). CDR3 length equals 15 residues. Trimming stripped 2 bases from V and 3 bases from J, with 11 bases between. Germline loops: CDR1 MNHNY, CDR2 SVGAGI (reference sequence). Written as DNA, the CDR3 is TGTGCCAGCAGTTACCCGAGGGGGAGCTACAATGAGCAGTTCTTC. Protein: CASSYPRGSYNEQFF.

In its sample, this clonotype was seen a few times. The V and J genes are TRBV29-1 and TRBJ1-1; D perhaps matches TRBD1 (5 bases). Per the germline V gene, CDR1 is SQVTM and CDR2 is ANQGSEA. V lost 1 base and J 2 bases, leaving 11 bases between the germline ends. There are 14 residues in the CDR3. CDR3 DNA: TGCAGCGTTGAAGTAGGGGCAGCTAACACTGAAGCTTTCTTT. Translation: CSVEVGAANTEAFF. Supplemented by reference TRBV29-1 and TRBJ1-1, the full variable domain reads SAVISQKPSRDICQRGTSLTIQCQVDSQVTMMFWYRQQPGQSLTLIATANQGSEATYESGFVIDKFPISRPNLTFSTLTVSNMSPEDSSIYLCSVEVGAANTEAFFGQGTRLTVV.

This chain links TRBV3-1 with TRBJ2-3, with 15 bases aligning to TRBD2. Germline CDR1 and CDR2: LGHDT and YNNKEL (reference sequence). With V trimmed by 6 bases and J by 5 bases, 3 bases remained unmatched. The CDR3 has 15 residues. As DNA, the CDR3 is TGTGCCAGCAGACTGGGACTAGCGGGGGGAGATACGCAGTATTTT. Protein sequence: CASRLGLAGGDTQYF.

V and J are TRBV12-3 or TRBV12-4 and TRBJ1-2; 8 bases fit TRBD1. The CDR3 loop spans 15 amino acids. J gave up 7 bases and V 6 bases, and 13 bases lay outside the gene matches. The DNA for the CDR3 is TGTGCCAGCAGCCACCGCGGACAGGGTGGCGCTGGCTACACCTTC. Its translation: CASSHRGQGGAGYTF.

This rearrangement joins TRBV12-3 or TRBV12-4 to TRBJ2-4; 12 positions match TRBD2. The CDR3 is 15 residues long. V was pared by 4 bases and J by 12 bases, with 10 bases of the junction left unmatched. Written as DNA, the CDR3 is TGTGCCAGCAGTTCTTCCGGACTAGCGGGGTTTCATCAGTACTTC. Protein product: CASSSSGLAGFHQYF.

This clonotype was detected only once. The CDR3 DNA sequence: TGTGCCAGTAGCGACGTGACAGAGACTGAGCAGTTCTTC. It encodes CASSDVTETEQFF. V is TRBV19 and J is TRBJ2-1, with D perhaps matching TRBD1 (5 bases). V lost 6 bases, J lost 9 bases, and 15 bases lay in between. The germline V gene has CDR1 LNHDA and CDR2 SQIVND (reference sequence). The CDR3 spans 13 residues.

The sample holds a few counts of this clonotype. The gene calls are TRBV5-1 and TRBJ2-7; perhaps TRBD2 as D (7 bases). CDR1 SGHRS and CDR2 YFSETQ come from the germline V gene. The CDR3 length is 15 residues. The V end lost 0 bases, the J end lost 0 bases, and 10 bases lay between the germline ends. The CDR3 coding sequence is TGCGCCAGCAGCTTGGGGGAGGGGGTCTCCTACGAGCAGTACTTC. Amino acid sequence: CASSLGEGVSYEQYF.

Ten or more counts support this clonotype. The genes are TRBV4-2 and TRBJ2-7; TRBD2 aligns across 8 bases. CDR3 length equals 16 residues. CDR1 and CDR2 from the germline V gene are LGHNA and YNFKEQ. V gave up 4 bases and J gave up 3 bases; unmatched junction bases: 11. CDR3 in amino acids: CASSPRGQRGFYEQYF. CDR3 DNA: TGTGCCAGCAGCCCCCGTGGCCAGCGGGGGTTCTACGAGCAGTACTTC.

The chain links TRBV7-2 to TRBJ2-5, with D uncertain. Near its end, the DNA agrees better with TRBJ2-1, so the J call may be wrong. CDR3 length: 14 residues. Germline CDR1 SGHTA, CDR2 FQGNSA. The CDR3 is CASSLRVDNNEQFF. The DNA for the CDR3 is TGTGCCAGCAGCTTAAGGGTAGATAACAATGAGCAGTTCTTC.

Regarding this clonotype: One end of the junction is discordant with germline, which a read error may explain. The V gene is TRBV6-5, the J gene TRBJ2-1; 9 nucleotides match TRBD1. CDR1 and CDR2 from the germline V gene are MNHEY and SVGAGI. The CDR3 spans 15 residues. As DNA, the CDR3 is TGTGCCAGCAGTGCGGACAGGGGATTCTACAATGAGCGGTTCTTC. Translating gives CASSADRGFYNERFF.